This T cell receptor (beta chain) was retrieved from a study of PD-1 blockade in classical Hodgkin lymphoma. Study outcomes and limitations: Healthy donors were reported to have higher baseline TCR diversity than newly diagnosed patients.

As to time point: cycle 4 day 1 (C4D1), after five to seven weeks of nivolumab. Brentuximab vedotin exposure varied among the patients, all of whom had relapsed after autologous stem cell transplantation. When best responses were assessed, they were complete response, partial response or progressive disease. This CDR3 contains 12 residues. Deletions cut 2 bases from V and 1 base from J, with 3 bases between. In germline, CDR1 is SGHVS, CDR2 FQNEAQ. Note on this clone: Antigen specificity is unknown.

Data came from immunoSEQ multiplex PCR; TCRdb stores just in-frame clones and leaves some out. The data show about 22,000 clones, over 70% seen once. Specimen: peripheral blood mononuclear cells (PBMCs), collected before the fourth cycle of nivolumab. This TCR was sampled from a human donor with classical Hodgkin lymphoma. J is TRBJ2-7 and V is TRBV7-8, with D hard to call. CDR3 DNA: TGTGCCAGCAGCTTAAATTCCTACGAGCAGTACTTC. It is translated as CASSLNSYEQYF.